A single sample is the source of the 3 T cell receptor beta chains below, sequenced in a study of blood T cell repertoires in COVID-19. This table comes from immunoSEQ multiplex PCR, and its TCRdb copy is limited to in-frame clones, with some not included. The repertoire holds tens of thousands of clones, with about three quarters as singletons. Sequenced input: peripheral blood. These receptors were obtained from a woman of 80 years or more with active or convalescent COVID-19.

This clone was observed a handful of times. The chain joins TRBV4-3 to TRBJ2-2, with 9 nucleotides matching TRBD2. Per the germline V gene, CDR1 is LGHNA and CDR2 is YSLEER. The V gene end was trimmed by 1 base and the J gene end by 1 base; junction bases not matched to a gene: 13. CDR3 length equals 20 residues. DNA of the CDR3: TGCGCCAGCAGCCAAGCCGGGCGGGCTAGCGGGGCTCAGAACACCGGGGAGCTGTTTTTT. Translating it yields CASSQAGRASGAQNTGELFF.

This rearrangement joins TRBV11-2 to TRBJ2-7, with D possibly matching TRBD2 (5 bases). The V and J ends lost 5 bases and 5 bases respectively, with 16 bases between them. There are 14 residues in the CDR3. Germline V lookup: CDR1 SGHAT, CDR2 FQNNGV. For the CDR3, the DNA is TGTGCCAGCAGCCCGTCGACTATTTCCGACGAGCAGTACTTC. It yields the protein CASSPSTISDEQYF.

The gene calls are TRBV7-2 and TRBJ1-2; 12 nucleotides agree with TRBD1. This CDR3 comprises 16 residues. Trimming cost V 2 bases and J 7 bases; bases outside gene matches: 8. CDR1 and CDR2 from the germline V gene are SGHTA and FQGNSA. The CDR3: CASSLRPGQGAAGYTF. The CDR3 region has the DNA TGTGCCAGCAGCTTAAGGCCGGGACAGGGGGCGGCTGGCTACACCTTC.